The rows below give T cell receptor beta chains drawn from one sample of a study of memory CD4+ T cells and cytomegalovirus serostatus. The repertoire was sequenced with immunoSEQ multiplex PCR; TCRdb's copy has only in-frame clones and lacks some. The profile shows around 50,000 clones, under 80% of them singletons. The sample comprised memory CD4+ T cells from blood. The source of these receptors is an adult in good health and CMV-seronegative. Each CDR3 is given with its conserved first and last residue. Each record gives: V gene, CDR3 protein.

v_gene: TRBV10-3
CDR3aa: CAISDSGTGGSHEQYF

v_gene: TRBV5-1
CDR3aa: CASSLGEGRLVPDTQYF

v_gene: TRBV7-2
CDR3aa: CASSLVYGNTIYF

v_gene: TRBV9
CDR3aa: CASSVAGEGNQPQHF

v_gene: TRBV7-8
CDR3aa: CASSPRPGNRRTSPTDTQYF

v_gene: TRBV2
CDR3aa: CASSEADTQYF

v_gene: TRBV7-2
CDR3aa: CASSTVAGESNEQFF

v_gene: TRBV28
CDR3aa: CASSLIGTGLHTGELFF

v_gene: TRBV14
CDR3aa: CASSHERQGGLAGANVLTF

v_gene: TRBV28
CDR3aa: CASNPRGLETQYF

v_gene: TRBV11-2
CDR3aa: CASSLVGLAGGDSYNEQFF

v_gene: TRBV6-6
CDR3aa: CASGYNEQFF

v_gene: TRBV5-6
CDR3aa: CASSLSWGRERFAGNTIYF

v_gene: TRBV20-1
CDR3aa: CSARANEKLFF

v_gene: TRBV6-6
CDR3aa: CASSYRDRGAGELFF

v_gene: TRBV11-2
CDR3aa: CASRLVFQGTNTGELFF

v_gene: TRBV5-6
CDR3aa: CASSTGTSRLSYEQYF

v_gene: TRBV5-4
CDR3aa: CASSLGGQGFNEKLFF